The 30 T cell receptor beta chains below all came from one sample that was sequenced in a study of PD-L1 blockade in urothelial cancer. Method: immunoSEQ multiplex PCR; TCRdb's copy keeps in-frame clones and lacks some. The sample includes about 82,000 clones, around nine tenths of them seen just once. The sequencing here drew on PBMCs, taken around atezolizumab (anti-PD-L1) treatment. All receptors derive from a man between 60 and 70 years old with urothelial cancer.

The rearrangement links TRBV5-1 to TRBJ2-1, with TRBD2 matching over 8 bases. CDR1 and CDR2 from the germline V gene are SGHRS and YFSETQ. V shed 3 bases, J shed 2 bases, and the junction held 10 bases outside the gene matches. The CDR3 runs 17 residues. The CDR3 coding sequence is TGCGCCAGCAGCTCCCCCGGGGGGGAGGGCACCTACAATGAGCAGTTCTTC. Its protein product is CASSSPGGEGTYNEQFF.

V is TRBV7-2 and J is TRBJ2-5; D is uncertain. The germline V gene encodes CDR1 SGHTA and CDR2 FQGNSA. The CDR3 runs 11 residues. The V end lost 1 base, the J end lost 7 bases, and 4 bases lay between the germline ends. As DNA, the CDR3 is TGTGCCAGCAGCTTAGAAGCGACCCAGTACTTC. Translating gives CASSLEATQYF.

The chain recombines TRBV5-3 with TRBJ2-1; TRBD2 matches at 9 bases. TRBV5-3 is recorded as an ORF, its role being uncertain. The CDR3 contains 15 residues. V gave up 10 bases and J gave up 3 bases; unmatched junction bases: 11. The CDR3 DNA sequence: TGTGCCGTAGCTAGCGGGACAACTAACTACAATGAGCAGTTCTTC. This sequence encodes CAVASGTTNYNEQFF.

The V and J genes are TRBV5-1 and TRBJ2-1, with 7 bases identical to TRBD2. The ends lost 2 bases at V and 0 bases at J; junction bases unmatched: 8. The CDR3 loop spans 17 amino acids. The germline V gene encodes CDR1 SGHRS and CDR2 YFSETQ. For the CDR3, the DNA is TGCGCCAGCAGCTTTCGTTCGGGAGGCCGCTCCTACAATGAGCAGTTCTTC. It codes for CASSFRSGGRSYNEQFF.

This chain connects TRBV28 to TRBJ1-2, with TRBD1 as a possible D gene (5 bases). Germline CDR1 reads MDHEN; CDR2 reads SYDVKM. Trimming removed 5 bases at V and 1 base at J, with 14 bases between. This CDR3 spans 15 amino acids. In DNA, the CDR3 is TGTGCCAGCAGTCTTAGACAGAGACTTAACTATGGCTACACCTTC. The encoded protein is CASSLRQRLNYGYTF.

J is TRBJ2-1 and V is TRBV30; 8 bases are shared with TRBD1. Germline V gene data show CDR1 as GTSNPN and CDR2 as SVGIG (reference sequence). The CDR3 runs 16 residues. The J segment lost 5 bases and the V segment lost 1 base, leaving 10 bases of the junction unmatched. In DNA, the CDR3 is TGTGCCTGGAGTGCTCTAGCAGGGGGCGTCCACAATGAGCAGTTCTTC. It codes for CAWSALAGGVHNEQFF.

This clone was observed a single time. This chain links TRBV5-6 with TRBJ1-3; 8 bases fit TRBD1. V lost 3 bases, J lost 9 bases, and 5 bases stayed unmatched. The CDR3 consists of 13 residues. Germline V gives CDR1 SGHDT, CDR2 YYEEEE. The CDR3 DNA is TGTGCCAGCAGCTACGCAGGGGGCGGCACCATATATTTT. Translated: CASSYAGGGTIYF.

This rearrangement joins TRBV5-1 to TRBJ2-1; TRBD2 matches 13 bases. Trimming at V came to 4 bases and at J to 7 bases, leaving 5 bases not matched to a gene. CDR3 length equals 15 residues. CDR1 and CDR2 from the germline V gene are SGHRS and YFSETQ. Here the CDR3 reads CASSIGLAGVNEQFF. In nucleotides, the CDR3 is TGCGCCAGCAGCATTGGACTAGCGGGAGTTAATGAGCAGTTCTTC.

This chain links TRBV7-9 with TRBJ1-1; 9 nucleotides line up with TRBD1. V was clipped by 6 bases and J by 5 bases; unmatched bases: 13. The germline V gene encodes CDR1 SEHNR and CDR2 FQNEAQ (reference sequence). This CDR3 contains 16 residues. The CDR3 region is CASSHGDRAKGTEAFF. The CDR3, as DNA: TGTGCCAGCAGTCATGGGGACAGGGCTAAGGGAACTGAAGCTTTCTTT.

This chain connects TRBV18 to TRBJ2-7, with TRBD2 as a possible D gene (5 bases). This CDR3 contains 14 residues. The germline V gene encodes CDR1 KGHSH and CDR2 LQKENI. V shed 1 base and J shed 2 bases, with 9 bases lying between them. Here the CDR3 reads CASSPRAGAYEQYF. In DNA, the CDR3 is TGTGCCAGCTCACCACGGGCCGGGGCCTACGAGCAGTACTTC.

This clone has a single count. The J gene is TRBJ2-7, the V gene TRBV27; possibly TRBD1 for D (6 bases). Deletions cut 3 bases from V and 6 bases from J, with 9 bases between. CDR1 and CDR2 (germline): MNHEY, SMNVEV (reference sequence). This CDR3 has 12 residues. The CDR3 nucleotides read TGTGCCAGCAGTTTTTTAGGGGGCGAGCAGTACTTC. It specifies CASSFLGGEQYF.

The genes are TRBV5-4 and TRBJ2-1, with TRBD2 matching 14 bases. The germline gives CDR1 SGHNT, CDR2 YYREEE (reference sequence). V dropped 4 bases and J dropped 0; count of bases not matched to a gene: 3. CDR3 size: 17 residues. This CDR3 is CASSRTSGGSSYNEQFF. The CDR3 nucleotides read TGTGCCAGCAGCCGGACTAGCGGGGGGAGCTCCTACAATGAGCAGTTCTTC.

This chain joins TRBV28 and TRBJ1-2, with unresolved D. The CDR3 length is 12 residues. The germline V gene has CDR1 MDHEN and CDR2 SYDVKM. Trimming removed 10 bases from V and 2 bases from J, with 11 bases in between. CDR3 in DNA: TGTGCCACAAGCGACGGGAACTATGGCTACACCTTC. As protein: CATSDGNYGYTF.

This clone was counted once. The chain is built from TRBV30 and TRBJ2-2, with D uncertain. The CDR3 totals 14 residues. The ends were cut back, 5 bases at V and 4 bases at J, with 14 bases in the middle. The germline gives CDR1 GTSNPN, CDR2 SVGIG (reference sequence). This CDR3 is CAWCLQIATGELFF. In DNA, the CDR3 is TGTGCCTGGTGCTTGCAGATTGCCACCGGGGAGCTGTTTTTT.

CDR3 sequence reads: CASSLAPLILDRGPNEQYF. CDR3 nucleotide sequence: TGTGCCAGCAGCTTAGCCCCTTTAATCCTGGACAGGGGGCCCAACGAGCAGTACTTC. The chain employs TRBV7-9 and TRBJ2-7, with 11 bases identical to TRBD1. Germline assignment: CDR1 SEHNR and CDR2 FQNEAQ (reference sequence). Germline trimming cut 0 bases from V and 5 bases from J; bases unmatched to any gene: 15. The CDR3 loop spans 19 amino acids. The whole variable domain, remainder taken from reference TRBV7-9 and TRBJ2-7, is DTGVSQNPRHKITKRGQNVTFRCDPISEHNRLYWYRQTLGQGPEFLTYFQNEAQLEKSRLLSDRFSAERPKGSFSTLEIQRTEQGDSAMYLCASSLAPLILDRGPNEQYFGPGTRLTVT.

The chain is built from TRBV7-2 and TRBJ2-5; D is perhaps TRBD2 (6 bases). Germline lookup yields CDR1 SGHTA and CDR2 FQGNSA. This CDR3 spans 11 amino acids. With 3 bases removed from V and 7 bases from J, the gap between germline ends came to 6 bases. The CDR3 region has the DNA TGTGCCAGCAGCTTCGGGGGGACCCAGTACTTC. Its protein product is CASSFGGTQYF.

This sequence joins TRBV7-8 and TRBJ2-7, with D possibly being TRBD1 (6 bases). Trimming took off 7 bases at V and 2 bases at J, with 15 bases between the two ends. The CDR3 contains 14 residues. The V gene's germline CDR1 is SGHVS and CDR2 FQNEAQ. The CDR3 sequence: CASTRSGHPYEQYF. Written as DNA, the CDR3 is TGTGCCAGCACCCGTTCGGGACATCCCTACGAGCAGTACTTC.

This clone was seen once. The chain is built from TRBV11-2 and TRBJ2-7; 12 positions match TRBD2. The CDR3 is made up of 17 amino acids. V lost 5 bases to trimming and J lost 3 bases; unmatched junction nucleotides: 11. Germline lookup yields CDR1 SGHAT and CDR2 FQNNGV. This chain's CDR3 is CASSPRLAGVLGYEQYF. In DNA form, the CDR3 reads TGTGCCAGCAGCCCAAGACTAGCGGGAGTCTTGGGCTACGAGCAGTACTTC. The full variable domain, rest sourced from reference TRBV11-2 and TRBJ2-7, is EAGVAQSPRYKIIEKRQSVAFWCNPISGHATLYWYQQILGQGPKLLIQFQNNGVVDDSQLPKDRFSAERLKGVDSTLKIQPAKLEDSAVYLCASSPRLAGVLGYEQYFGPGTRLTVT.

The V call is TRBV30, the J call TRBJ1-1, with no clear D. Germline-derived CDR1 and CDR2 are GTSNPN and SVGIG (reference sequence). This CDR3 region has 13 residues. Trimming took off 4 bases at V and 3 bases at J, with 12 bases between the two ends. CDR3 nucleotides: TGTGCCTGGATTCACCTGGGCCACACTGAAGCTTTCTTT. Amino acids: CAWIHLGHTEAFF.

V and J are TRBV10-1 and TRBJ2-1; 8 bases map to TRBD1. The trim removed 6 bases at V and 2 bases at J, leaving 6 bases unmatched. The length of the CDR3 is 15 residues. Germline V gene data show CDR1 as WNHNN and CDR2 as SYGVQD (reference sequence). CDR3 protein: CASSADRAPYNEQFF. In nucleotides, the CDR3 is TGCGCCAGCAGCGCGGACAGGGCTCCCTACAATGAGCAGTTCTTC.

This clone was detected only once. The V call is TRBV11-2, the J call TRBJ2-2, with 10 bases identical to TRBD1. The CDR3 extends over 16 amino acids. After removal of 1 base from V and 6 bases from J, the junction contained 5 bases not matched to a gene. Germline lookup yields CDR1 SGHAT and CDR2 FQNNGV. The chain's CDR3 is CASSLVRTGGAGELFF. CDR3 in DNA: TGTGCCAGCAGCTTAGTCCGGACAGGGGGTGCCGGGGAGCTGTTTTTT.

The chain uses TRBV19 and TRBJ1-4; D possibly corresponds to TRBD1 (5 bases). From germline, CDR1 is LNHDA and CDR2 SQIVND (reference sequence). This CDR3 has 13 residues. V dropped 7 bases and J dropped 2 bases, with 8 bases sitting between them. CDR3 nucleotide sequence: TGTGCCAGTAAGCGGGACACTAATGAAAAACTGTTTTTT. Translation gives CASKRDTNEKLFF.

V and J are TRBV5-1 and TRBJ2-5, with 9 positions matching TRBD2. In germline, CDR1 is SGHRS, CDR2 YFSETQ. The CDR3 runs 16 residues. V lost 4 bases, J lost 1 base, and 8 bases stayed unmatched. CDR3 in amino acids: CASSQGLARIQETQYF. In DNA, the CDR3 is TGCGCCAGCAGCCAAGGACTAGCGCGAATCCAAGAGACCCAGTACTTC.

The CDR3 loop is CASSYGLAGRGEQYF. The CDR3 DNA follows: TGTGCCAGCAGTTACGGACTAGCGGGGCGAGGTGAGCAGTACTTC. The genes are TRBV6-5 and TRBJ2-7, with 12 bases matching TRBD2. V was clipped by 2 bases and J by 7 bases; unmatched bases: 6. The CDR3 is 15 amino acids. Germline V lookup: CDR1 MNHEY, CDR2 SVGAGI.

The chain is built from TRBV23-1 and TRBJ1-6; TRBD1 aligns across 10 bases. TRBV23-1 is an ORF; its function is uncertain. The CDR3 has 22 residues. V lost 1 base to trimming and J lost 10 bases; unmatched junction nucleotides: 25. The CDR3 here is CASSQYAPPGTGAPGAESPLHF. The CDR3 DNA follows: TGCGCCAGCAGTCAATATGCCCCCCCCGGGACAGGGGCACCAGGGGCGGAATCACCCCTCCACTTT.

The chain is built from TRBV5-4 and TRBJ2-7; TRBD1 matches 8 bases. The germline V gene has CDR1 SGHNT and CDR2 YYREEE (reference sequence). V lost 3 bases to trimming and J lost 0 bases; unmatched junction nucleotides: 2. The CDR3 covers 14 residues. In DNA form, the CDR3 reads TGTGCCAGCAGCTGGGGACAGGACTCCTACGAGCAGTACTTC. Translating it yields CASSWGQDSYEQYF.

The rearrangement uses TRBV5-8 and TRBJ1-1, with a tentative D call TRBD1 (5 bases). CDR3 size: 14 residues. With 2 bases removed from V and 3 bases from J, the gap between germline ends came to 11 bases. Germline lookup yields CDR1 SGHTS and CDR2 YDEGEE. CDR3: CASSFDSPYTEAFF. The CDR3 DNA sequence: TGTGCCAGCAGCTTCGACAGTCCCTACACTGAAGCTTTCTTT.

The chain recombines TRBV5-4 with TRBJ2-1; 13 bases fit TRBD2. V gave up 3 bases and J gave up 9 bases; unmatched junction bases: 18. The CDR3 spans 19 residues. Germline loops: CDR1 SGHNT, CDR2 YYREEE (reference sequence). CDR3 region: CASSSRTSGGVNFRGEQFF. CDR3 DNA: TGTGCCAGCAGCTCCCGGACTAGCGGGGGCGTAAACTTTAGAGGTGAGCAGTTCTTC.

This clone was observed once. CDR3 sequence: CASSEASYEAFF. DNA of the CDR3: TGTGCCAGCAGTGAAGCCAGTTATGAAGCTTTCTTT. The V gene is TRBV2, the J gene TRBJ1-1; D not certain. This CDR3 region has 12 residues. CDR1 SNHLY and CDR2 FYNNEI come from the germline V gene. Trimming stripped 0 bases from V and 7 bases from J, with 6 bases between. The full variable domain, in which reference TRBV2 and TRBJ1-1 provide the parts outside the CDR3, is EPEVTQTPSHQVTQMGQEVILRCVPISNHLYFYWYRQILGQKVEFLVSFYNNEISEKSEIFDDQFSVERPDGSNFTLKIRSTKLEDSAMYFCASSEASYEAFFGQGTRLTVV.

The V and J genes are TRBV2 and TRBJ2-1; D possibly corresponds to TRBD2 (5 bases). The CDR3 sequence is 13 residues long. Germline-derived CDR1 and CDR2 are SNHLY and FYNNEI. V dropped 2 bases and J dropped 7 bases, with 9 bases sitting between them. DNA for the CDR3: TGTGCCAGCAGTGAACAGCGCGGGAATGAGCAGTTCTTC. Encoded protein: CASSEQRGNEQFF. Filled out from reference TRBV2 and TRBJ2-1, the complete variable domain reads EPEVTQTPSHQVTQMGQEVILRCVPISNHLYFYWYRQILGQKVEFLVSFYNNEISEKSEIFDDQFSVERPDGSNFTLKIRSTKLEDSAMYFCASSEQRGNEQFFGPGTRLTVL.